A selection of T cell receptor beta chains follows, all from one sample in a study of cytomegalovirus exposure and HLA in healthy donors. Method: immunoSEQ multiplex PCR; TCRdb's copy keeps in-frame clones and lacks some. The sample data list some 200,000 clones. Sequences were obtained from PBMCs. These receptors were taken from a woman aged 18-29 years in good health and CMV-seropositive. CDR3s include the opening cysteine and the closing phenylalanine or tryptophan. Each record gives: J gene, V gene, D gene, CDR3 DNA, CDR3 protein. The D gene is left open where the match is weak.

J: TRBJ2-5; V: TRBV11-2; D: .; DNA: TGTGCCAGCAGCCTAGTGAGGGAGCAGTACTTC; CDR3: CASSLVREQYF
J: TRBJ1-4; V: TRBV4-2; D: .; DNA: TGTGCCAGCAGCCAAGATTCAGCTAGAGCAACTAATGAAAAACTGTTTTTT; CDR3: CASSQDSARATNEKLFF
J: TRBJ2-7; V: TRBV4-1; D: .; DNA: TGCGCCAGCAGCCATAGGCTAGGCCCACCCAACGAGCAGTACTTC; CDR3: CASSHRLGPPNEQYF
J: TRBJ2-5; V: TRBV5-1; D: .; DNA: TGCGCCAGCAGCCCCGGGATAGTTCGATACTTCCAAGAGACCCAGTACTTC; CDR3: CASSPGIVRYFQETQYF
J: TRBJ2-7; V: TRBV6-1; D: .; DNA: TGTGCCAGCCGAAGACAGGCAGCACCAATCTACGAGCAGTACTTC; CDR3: CASRRQAAPIYEQYF
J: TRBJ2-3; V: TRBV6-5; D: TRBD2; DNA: TGTGCCAGCTCTCTAGCGGGGCACACGCAGTATTTT; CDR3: CASSLAGHTQYF
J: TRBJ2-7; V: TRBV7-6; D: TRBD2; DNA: TGTGCCAGCAGCTTAGGTCTCGGGAGGGGGAACGAGCAGTACTTC; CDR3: CASSLGLGRGNEQYF
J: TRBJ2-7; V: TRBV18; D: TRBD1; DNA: TGTGCCAGCTCACCGGCGGCAGGGGGTGTCCACGAGCAGTACTTC; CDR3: CASSPAAGGVHEQYF
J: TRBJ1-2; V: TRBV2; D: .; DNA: TGTGCCAGCGGGGGGGGCTTGGGCTACACCTTC; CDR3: CASGGGLGYTF
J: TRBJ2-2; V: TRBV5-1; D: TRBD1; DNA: TGCGCCAGCAGCCGAAGACAGGGGGCCACCGGGGAGCTGTTTTTT; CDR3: CASSRRQGATGELFF
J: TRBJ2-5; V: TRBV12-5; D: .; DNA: TGTGCTAGTGGCCTCATGCCTGACTGGGAGACCCAGTACTTC; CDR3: CASGLMPDWETQYF
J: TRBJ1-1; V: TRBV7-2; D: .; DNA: TGTGCCAGCAGCTTTGCCTCGGGTGAAGCTTTCTTT; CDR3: CASSFASGEAFF
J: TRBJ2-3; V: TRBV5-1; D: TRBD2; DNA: TGCGCCAGCGGCGAGAGACTAGCGAGGATGGATACGCAGTATTTT; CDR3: CASGERLARMDTQYF
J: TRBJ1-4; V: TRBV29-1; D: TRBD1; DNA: TGCAGCGTCTCACTTCAGGGGGACTTAATTGCAACTAATGAAAAACTGTTTTTT; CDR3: CSVSLQGDLIATNEKLFF
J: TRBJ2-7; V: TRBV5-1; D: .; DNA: TGCGCCAGCAGCTTGGGGGGTTTAGTGGGAGCGAGCTCCTACGAGCAGTACTTC; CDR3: CASSLGGLVGASSYEQYF
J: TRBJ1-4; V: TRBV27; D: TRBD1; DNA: TGTGCCAGCAGTCCATACAGGGGAAGACTTTCTACAACTAATGAAAAACTGTTTTTT; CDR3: CASSPYRGRLSTTNEKLFF
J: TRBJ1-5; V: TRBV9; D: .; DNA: TGTGCCAGCGGCCAGGGTGTGGGTCAGCCCCAGCATTTT; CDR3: CASGQGVGQPQHF
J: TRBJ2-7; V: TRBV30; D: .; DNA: TGTGCCTGGAGTATCCAGGTACGGGGGGAGCAGTACTTC; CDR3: CAWSIQVRGEQYF
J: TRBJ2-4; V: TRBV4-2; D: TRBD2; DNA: TGTGCCAGCAGCCAAGGAGGACTAGCGGGGGACGTAAACATTCAGTACTTC; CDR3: CASSQGGLAGDVNIQYF
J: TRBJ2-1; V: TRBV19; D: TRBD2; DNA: TGTGCCAGTAGTTTTGCACTAGCGGGGGGGCCGTATAACAATGAGCAGTTCTTC; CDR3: CASSFALAGGPYNNEQFF
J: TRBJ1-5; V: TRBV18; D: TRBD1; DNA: TGTGCCAGCTCACCACCGGGACAGGTTAATCAGCCCCAGCATTTT; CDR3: CASSPPGQVNQPQHF
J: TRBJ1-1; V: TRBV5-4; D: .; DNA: TGTGCCAGCAGCTCGGATACAGGGCGGATTGAAGCTTTCTTT; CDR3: CASSSDTGRIEAFF
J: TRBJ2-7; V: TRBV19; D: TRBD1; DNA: TGTGCCAGTAGTATCGGGACAGGTCGCTACGAGCAGTACTTC; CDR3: CASSIGTGRYEQYF
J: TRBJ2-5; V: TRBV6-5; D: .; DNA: TGTGCCAGCCGACAAGTGGGCCGGGGAGAGCAGTACTTC; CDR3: CASRQVGRGEQYF
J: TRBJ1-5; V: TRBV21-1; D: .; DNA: TGTGCCAGCAGCACCCGTGGGGGGAGGGGAGGTCAGCCCCAGCATTTT; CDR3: CASSTRGGRGGQPQHF
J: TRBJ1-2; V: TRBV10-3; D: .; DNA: TGTGCCATCAGTCCAAACGGGGATGGCTACACCTTC; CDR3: CAISPNGDGYTF
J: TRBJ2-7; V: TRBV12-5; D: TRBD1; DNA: TGTGCTAGTAGACCTTCGGGACAGGGGGCTTACGAGCAGTACTTC; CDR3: CASRPSGQGAYEQYF
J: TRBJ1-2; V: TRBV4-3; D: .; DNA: TGCGCCAGCAGCCAAGATCTGGGCAGAGTCTATGGCTACACCTTC; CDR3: CASSQDLGRVYGYTF
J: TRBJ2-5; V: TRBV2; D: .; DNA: TGTGCCAGCAGTGCCTCTTCTCTTGAGACCCAGTACTTC; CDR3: CASSASSLETQYF
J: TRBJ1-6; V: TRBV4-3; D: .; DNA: TGCGCCAGCAGCCAGACATTGGCGGGGAATTCACCCCTCCACTTT; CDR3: CASSQTLAGNSPLHF
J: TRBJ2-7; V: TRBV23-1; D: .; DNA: TGCGCCAGCAGTCAATCTGGGCACCCCTACGAGCAGTACTTC; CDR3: CASSQSGHPYEQYF
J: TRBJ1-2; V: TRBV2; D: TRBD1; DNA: TGTGCCAGCACGAATTCGGGACAGGGCAATGGCTACACCTTC; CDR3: CASTNSGQGNGYTF
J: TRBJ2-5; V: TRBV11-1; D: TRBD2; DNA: TGTGCCAGCAGCCTCCTCTCGGGTAGCGGGGGGAAGGAGACCCAGTACTTC; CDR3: CASSLLSGSGGKETQYF
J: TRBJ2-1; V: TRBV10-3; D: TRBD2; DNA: TGTGCCATCAGTGAGTCGCCTGGGGAGGGTGAGCAGTTCTTC; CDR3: CAISESPGEGEQFF
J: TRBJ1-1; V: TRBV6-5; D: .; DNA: TGTGCCAGCAGTTACTCGCGGAACACTGAAGCTTTCTTT; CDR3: CASSYSRNTEAFF
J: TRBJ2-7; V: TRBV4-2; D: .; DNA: TGTGCCAGCAGCCAAGATCTTGATGCTCCTACGAACCCGCAGTACTTC; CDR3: CASSQDLDAPTNPQYF
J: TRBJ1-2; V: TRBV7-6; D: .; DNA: TGTGCCAGCAGCCGACGGGTTAACTATGGCTACACCTTC; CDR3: CASSRRVNYGYTF
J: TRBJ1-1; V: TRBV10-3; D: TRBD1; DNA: TGTGCCATCAGTGAGCGAGGGACAGGAAACACTGAAGCTTTCTTT; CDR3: CAISERGTGNTEAFF
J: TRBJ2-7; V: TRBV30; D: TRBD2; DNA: TGTGCCTGGAGTGTTTCGGTAGCGGGAACCTACGAGCAGTACTTC; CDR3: CAWSVSVAGTYEQYF
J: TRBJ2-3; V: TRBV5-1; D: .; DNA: TGCGCCAGCAGCCTAAACACAGATACGCAGTATTTT; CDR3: CASSLNTDTQYF
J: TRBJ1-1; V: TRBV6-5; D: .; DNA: TGTGCCAGCAGTTTGGGAGGGGATAACACTGAAGCTTTCTTT; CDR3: CASSLGGDNTEAFF
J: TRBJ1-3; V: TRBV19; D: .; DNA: TGTGCCAGTAGTATAGATCTCGGGGAAGCCGGTCATTTT; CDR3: CASSIDLGEAGHF
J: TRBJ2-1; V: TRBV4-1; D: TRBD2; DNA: TGCGCCAGCAGCCAACCTACTGCGGGGACTAGCGTCTACAATGAGCAGTTCTTC; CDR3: CASSQPTAGTSVYNEQFF
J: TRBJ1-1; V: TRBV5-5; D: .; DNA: TGTGCCAGCAGCTCGACTTGGTGGAGGGTGAACACTGAAGCTTTCTTT; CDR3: CASSSTWWRVNTEAFF
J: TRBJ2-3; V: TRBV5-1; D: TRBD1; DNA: TGCGCCAGCAGCTCCCGGACAGGGGAAGATACGCGGTATTTT; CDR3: CASSSRTGEDTRYF
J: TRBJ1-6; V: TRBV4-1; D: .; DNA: TGCGCCAGCAGCCAGGAGGGAGGGGAGGGATCACCCCTCCACTTT; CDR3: CASSQEGGEGSPLHF
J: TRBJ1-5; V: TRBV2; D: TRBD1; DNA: TGTGCCAGCAGCCGGACAGGGGATAGCAATCAGCCCCAGCATTTT; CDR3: CASSRTGDSNQPQHF
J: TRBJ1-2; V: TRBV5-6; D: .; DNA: TGTGCCAGCAGCTTGGTGGGCACAGGAAACTATGGCTACACCTTC; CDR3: CASSLVGTGNYGYTF
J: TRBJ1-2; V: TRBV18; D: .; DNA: TGTGCCAGCTCACCAGACCGGGGGTTCTATGGCTACACCTTC; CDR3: CASSPDRGFYGYTF
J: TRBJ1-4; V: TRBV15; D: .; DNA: TGTGCCACCAGCAGAGATGGTGCAGGGTTTGAAAAACTGTTTTTT; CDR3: CATSRDGAGFEKLFF
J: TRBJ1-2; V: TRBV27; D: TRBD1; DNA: TGTGCCAGCAGTTACCTCGGACAGGCTCGGGGCTACACCTTC; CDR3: CASSYLGQARGYTF
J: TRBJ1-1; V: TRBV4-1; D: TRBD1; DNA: TGCGCCAGCAGCCATCAGGACAGGGGAAGCACTGAAGCTTTCTTT; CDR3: CASSHQDRGSTEAFF
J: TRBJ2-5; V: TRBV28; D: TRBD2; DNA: TGTGCCAGCAGTCTAGGACTAGCGTATCCCCCCACGCCTCAACAAGAGACCCAGTACTTC; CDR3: CASSLGLAYPPTPQQETQYF
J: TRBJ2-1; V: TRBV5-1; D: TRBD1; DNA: TGCGCCAGCAGCTTCGGACAGGGGGTGAGCAATGAGCAGTTCTTC; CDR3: CASSFGQGVSNEQFF
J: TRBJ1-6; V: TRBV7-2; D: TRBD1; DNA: TGTGCCAGCAGCTCGTCCGGGACAGTACTTTCACCCCTCCACTTT; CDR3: CASSSSGTVLSPLHF
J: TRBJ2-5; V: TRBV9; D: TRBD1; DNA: TGTGCCAGTATCACTTGCCAGGAATGGGACAGGGGCCGGTGTGAGACCCAGTACTTC; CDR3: CASITCQEWDRGRCETQYF
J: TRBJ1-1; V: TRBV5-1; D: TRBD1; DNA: TGCGCCAGCAGCCTACAGGGGGCAGACACTGAAGCTTTCTTT; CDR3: CASSLQGADTEAFF
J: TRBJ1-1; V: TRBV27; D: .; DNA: TGTGCCAGCAGCTGGGGCAGAGAAGCTTTCTTT; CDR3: CASSWGREAFF
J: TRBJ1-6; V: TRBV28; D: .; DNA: TGTGCCAGCAGTTCCCCCCCCGCGGTCTTACCCCTCCACTTT; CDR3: CASSSPPAVLPLHF
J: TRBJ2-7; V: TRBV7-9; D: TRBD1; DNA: TGTGCCAGCAGCACACAGACAGGGAAGGCCTACGAGCAGTACTTC; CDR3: CASSTQTGKAYEQYF